The next 10 T cell receptor beta chains were all read from a single sample in a study of blood T cell repertoires in COVID-19. Clones were sequenced by immunoSEQ multiplex PCR, and TCRdb holds only the in-frame ones, with some missing. The sample records some 490,000 clones, 75% to 90% being singletons. The sample comprised PBMCs or T cells enriched from blood (not recorded which). The origin of the receptors is a woman in her sixties or seventies who had recovered from COVID-19.

J is TRBJ2-2 and V is TRBV5-1; possible D gene TRBD1, 5 bases. Trimming shortened V by 2 bases and J by 1 base, and 12 bases separated the two germline ends. Germline values: CDR1 SGHRS, CDR2 YFSETQ. There are 16 residues in the CDR3. The CDR3 loop is CASSFQSTENTGELFF. The DNA for the CDR3 is TGCGCCAGCAGCTTCCAATCGACAGAGAACACCGGGGAGCTGTTTTTT.

The chain combines TRBV6-5 with TRBJ1-2, with 9 bases aligning to TRBD1. The V segment lost 7 bases and the J segment 7 bases; nucleotides outside the gene matches: 10. From germline, CDR1 is MNHEY and CDR2 SVGAGI. The CDR3 contains 14 residues. CDR3 bases: TGTGCCAGCATATACACAGGGGGCTCTCTTGGCTACACCTTC. Residues: CASIYTGGSLGYTF.

The chain has TRBV10-1 and TRBJ2-1; TRBD2 aligns across 10 bases. The CDR3 contains 16 residues. V trimming: 2 bases; J trimming: 10 bases; junction bases outside the gene matches: 11. CDR1 and CDR2 (germline): WNHNN, SYGVQD (reference sequence). CDR3 bases: TGCGCCAGCAGTGAGGGCCTAGCGGGGGTCAAGAGGGAGCAGTTCTTC. Protein: CASSEGLAGVKREQFF.

The chain couples TRBV9 to TRBJ1-3; the D gene is possibly TRBD1 (6 bases). With 4 bases removed from V and 0 bases from J, the gap between germline ends came to 11 bases. This CDR3 has 15 residues. CDR1 is SGDLS and CDR2 is YYNGEE in the germline V gene. The CDR3 DNA sequence: TGTGCCAGCAGCTTGGACAGTTACTCTGGAAACACCATATATTTT. Translating gives CASSLDSYSGNTIYF.

Comment on this clone: Different DNA sequences within this sample yield the same CDR3. V and J are TRBV3-1 (or the pseudogene TRBV3-2) and TRBJ1-2; the D is unclear. Trimming pared 3 bases from V and 0 bases from J, leaving 5 bases between. Germline lookup yields CDR1 LGHDT and CDR2 YNNKEL (reference sequence). This CDR3 has 13 amino acids. The CDR3: CASSQATNYGYTF. Here the CDR3 DNA reads TGTGCCAGCAGCCAGGCCACTAACTATGGCTACACCTTC.

This chain uses TRBV18 with TRBJ1-1; D call uncertain. V was clipped by 3 bases and J by 11 bases, with 13 bases between them. The CDR3 has 12 residues. Germline V gene sequence: CDR1 KGHSH, CDR2 LQKENI. The CDR3, as DNA: TGTGCCAGCTCACCGGAGGAAGAGAGCGCTTTCTTT. Translating gives CASSPEEESAFF.

V gene TRBV7-9 combines with J gene TRBJ1-1, with 8 bases identical to TRBD1. This CDR3 region has 15 residues. The trim removed 2 bases at V and 5 bases at J, leaving 7 bases unmatched. Germline values: CDR1 SEHNR, CDR2 FQNEAQ (reference sequence). CDR3 DNA: TGTGCCAGCAGCTTAATCCAGGGGGCGCCTACTGAAGCTTTCTTT. Its protein product is CASSLIQGAPTEAFF.

The chain is built from TRBV4-1 and TRBJ1-6; D is uncertain. The CDR3 is made up of 14 amino acids. Trimming left V 0 bases short and J 12 bases short, with 12 bases between. Germline assignment: CDR1 MGHRA and CDR2 YSYEKL. The DNA of the CDR3 is TGCGCCAGCAGCCAAGATGGTTTGGAGAGACCCCTCCACTTT. Translated, it gives CASSQDGLERPLHF.

This chain uses TRBV18 with TRBJ1-5; a possible D gene is TRBD1 (6 bases). CDR1 and CDR2 from the germline V gene are KGHSH and LQKENI. With 4 bases removed from V and 5 bases from J, the gap between germline ends came to 9 bases. CDR3 length equals 13 residues. The CDR3 DNA sequence: TGTGCCAGCTCACGCAGGGGCGATCAGCCCCAGCATTTT. It is translated as CASSRRGDQPQHF.

V and J are TRBV30 and TRBJ2-2, with TRBD1 matching over 10 bases. This CDR3 contains 16 residues. Germline assignment: CDR1 GTSNPN and CDR2 SVGIG (reference sequence). V gave up 1 base and J gave up 3 bases; unmatched junction bases: 5. The CDR3, as DNA: TGTGCCTGGAGTGCAACGGGACAGGGGTACACCGGGGAGCTGTTTTTT. It codes for CAWSATGQGYTGELFF. Full variable domain (rest looked up from reference TRBV30 and TRBJ2-2): SQTIHQWPATLVQPVGSPLSLECTVEGTSNPNLYWYRQAAGRGLQLLFYSVGIGQISSEVPQNLSASRPQDRQFILSSKKLLLSDSGFYLCAWSATGQGYTGELFFGEGSRLTVL.